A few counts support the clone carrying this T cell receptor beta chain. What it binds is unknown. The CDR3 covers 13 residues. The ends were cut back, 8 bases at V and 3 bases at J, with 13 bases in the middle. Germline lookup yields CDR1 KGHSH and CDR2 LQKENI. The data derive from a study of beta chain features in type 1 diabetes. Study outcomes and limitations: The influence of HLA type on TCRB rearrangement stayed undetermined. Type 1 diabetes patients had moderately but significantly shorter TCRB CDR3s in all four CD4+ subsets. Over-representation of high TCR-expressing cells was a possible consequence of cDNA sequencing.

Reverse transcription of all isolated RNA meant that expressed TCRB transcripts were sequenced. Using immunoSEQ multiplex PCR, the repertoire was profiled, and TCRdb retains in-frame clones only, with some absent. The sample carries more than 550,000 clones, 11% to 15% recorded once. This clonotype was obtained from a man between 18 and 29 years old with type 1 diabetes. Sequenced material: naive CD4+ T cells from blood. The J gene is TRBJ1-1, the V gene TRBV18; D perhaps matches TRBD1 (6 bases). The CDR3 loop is CASQDSMDTEAFF. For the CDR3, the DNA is TGTGCCAGCCAGGACAGTATGGACACTGAAGCTTTCTTT.